This T cell receptor (beta chain) comes out of a study of post-analysis software for immune sequencing data. Study information: Disease courses included relapsing-remitting, secondary progressive and progressive-relapsing multiple sclerosis.

In germline, CDR1 is DFQATT, CDR2 SNEGSKA (reference sequence). V lost 2 bases to trimming and J lost 7 bases, with 12 bases between them. This CDR3 is built from 14 residues. Sequencing libraries made from TCR beta cDNA carried unique molecular identifiers. Starting from roughly 1.1 to 9.2 million T cells, the study yielded about 500,000 cDNA molecules. TCRdb analysed the PCR reads with MiXCR anew, one entry per CDR3 protein. The repertoire has about half a million distinct CDR3 sequences, roughly 34% of them found once; the top ten carry 4.5% to 7.5%. Study outcomes and limitations: Multiple sclerosis patients showed significantly lower normalized Chao1 diversity than controls did. In patients, about 5 TRBV segments were more frequent than in controls, with TRBV5-6, TRBV5-1 and TRBV20-1 among them. Strong co-clustering by F measure was evident for samples that had been prepared in the same batch.

A remark on this clonotype: Its specificity is not known.

J is TRBJ1-6 and V is TRBV20-1; weak D call: TRBD1 (6 bases). Sequencing was done on a sample of blood. The TCR was taken from a girl under 18 with multiple sclerosis. CDR3: CSARLDSTNSPLHF. As DNA, the CDR3 is TGCAGTGCTAGATTGGACAGTACAAATTCACCCCTCCACTTT.